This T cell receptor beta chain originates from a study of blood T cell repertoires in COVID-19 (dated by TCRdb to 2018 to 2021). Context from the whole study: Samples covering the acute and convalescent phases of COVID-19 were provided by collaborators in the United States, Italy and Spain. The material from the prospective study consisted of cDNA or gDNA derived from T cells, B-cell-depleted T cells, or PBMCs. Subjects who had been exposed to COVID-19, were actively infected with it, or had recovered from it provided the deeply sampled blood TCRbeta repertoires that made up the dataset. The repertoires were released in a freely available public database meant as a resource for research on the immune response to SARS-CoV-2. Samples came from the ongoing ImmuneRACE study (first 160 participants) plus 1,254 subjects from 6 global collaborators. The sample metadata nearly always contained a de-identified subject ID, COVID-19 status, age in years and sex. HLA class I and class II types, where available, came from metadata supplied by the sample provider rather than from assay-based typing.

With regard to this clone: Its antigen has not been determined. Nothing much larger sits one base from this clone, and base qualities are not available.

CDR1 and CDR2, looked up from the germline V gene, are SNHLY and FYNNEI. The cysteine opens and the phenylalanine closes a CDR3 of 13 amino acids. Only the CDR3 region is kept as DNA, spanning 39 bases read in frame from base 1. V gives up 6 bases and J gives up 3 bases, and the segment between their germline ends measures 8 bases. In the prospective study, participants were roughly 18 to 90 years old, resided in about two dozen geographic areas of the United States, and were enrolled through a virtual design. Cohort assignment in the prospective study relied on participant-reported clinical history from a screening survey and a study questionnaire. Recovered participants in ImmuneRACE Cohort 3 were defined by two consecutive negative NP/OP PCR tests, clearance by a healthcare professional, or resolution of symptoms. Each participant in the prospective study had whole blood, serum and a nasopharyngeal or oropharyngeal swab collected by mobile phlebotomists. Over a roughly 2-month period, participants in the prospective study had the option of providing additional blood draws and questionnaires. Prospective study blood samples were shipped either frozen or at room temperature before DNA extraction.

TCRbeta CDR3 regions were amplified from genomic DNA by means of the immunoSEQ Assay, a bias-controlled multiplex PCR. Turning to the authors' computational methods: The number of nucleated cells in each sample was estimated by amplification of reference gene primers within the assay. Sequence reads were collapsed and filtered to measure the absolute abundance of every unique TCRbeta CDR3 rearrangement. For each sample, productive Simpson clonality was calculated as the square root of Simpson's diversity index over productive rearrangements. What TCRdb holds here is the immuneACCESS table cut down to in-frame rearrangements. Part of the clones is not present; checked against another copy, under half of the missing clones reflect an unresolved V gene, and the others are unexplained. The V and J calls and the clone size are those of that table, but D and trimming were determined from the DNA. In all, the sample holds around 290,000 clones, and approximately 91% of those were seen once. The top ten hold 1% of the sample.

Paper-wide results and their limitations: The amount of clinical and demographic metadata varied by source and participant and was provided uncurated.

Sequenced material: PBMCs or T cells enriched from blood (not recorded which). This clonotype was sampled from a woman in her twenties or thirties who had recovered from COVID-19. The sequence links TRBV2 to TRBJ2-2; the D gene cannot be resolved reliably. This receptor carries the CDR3 CASSLTYTGELFF. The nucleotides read TGTGCCAGCAGCCTGACATACACCGGGGAGCTGTTTTTT.